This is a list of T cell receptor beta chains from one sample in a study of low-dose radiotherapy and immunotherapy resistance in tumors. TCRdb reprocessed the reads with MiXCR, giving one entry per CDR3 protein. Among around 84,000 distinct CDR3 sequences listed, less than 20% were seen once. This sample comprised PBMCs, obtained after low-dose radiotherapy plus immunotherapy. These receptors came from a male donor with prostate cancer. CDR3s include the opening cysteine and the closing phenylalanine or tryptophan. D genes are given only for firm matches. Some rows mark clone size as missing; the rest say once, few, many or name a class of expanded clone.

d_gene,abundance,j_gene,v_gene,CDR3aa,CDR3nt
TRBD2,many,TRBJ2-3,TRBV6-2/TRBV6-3,CASSWGTSGRTDTQYF,TGTGCCAGCAGCTGGGGGACTAGCGGGAGAACAGATACGCAGTATTTT
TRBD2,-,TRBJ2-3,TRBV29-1,CSVGGLAGGTDTQYF,TGCAGCGTTGGGGGACTAGCGGGAGGCACAGATACGCAGTATTTT
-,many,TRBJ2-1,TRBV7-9,CASSRTGQGEQFF,TGTGCCAGCAGCAGGACGGGGCAGGGTGAGCAGTTCTTC
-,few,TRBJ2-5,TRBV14,CASSQGGLWETQYF,TGTGCCAGCAGCCAAGGCGGTCTGTGGGAGACCCAGTACTTC
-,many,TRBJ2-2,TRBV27,CASSFHRNTGELFF,TGTGCCAGCAGTTTCCACCGGAACACCGGGGAGCTGTTTTTT
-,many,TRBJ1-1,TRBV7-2,CASKRVRNTEAFF,TGTGCCAGCAAGCGAGTCAGGAACACTGAAGCTTTCTTT
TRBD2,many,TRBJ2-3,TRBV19,CASSIPLAGGSSAQYF,TGTGCCAGTAGTATCCCACTTGCGGGAGGGTCGTCGGCGCAGTATTTT
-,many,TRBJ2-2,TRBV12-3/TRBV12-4,CASSEGPTTGELFF,TGTGCCAGCAGTGAGGGTCCTACCACCGGGGAGCTGTTTTTT
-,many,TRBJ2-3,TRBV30,CAWTQGADTQYF,TGTGCCTGGACGCAGGGTGCGGATACGCAGTATTTT
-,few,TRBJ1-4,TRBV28,CATEGNEKLFF,TGTGCCACAGAAGGCAATGAAAAACTGTTTTTT
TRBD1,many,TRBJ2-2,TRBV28,CASSATGVRELFF,TGTGCCAGCAGTGCTACAGGGGTCAGGGAGCTGTTTTTT
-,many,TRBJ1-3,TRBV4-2,CASSQDSAGGNTIYF,TGTGCCAGCAGCCAGGACAGTGCAGGTGGAAACACCATATATTTT
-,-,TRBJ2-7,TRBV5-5,CASSLTSEYEQYF,TGTGCCAGCAGCTTAACGAGCGAGTACGAGCAGTACTTC
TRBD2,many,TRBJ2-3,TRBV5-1,CASSLIGTSGTSTDTQYF,TGCGCCAGCAGCTTGATCGGGACTAGCGGGACGAGCACAGATACGCAGTATTTT
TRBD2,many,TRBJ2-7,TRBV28,CASSSRTSGNYEQYF,TGTGCCAGCAGTTCGCGGACTAGCGGGAACTACGAGCAGTACTTC
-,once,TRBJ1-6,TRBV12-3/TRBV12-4,CASRDSRNSPLHF,TGTGCCAGCAGGGACAGCCGAAATTCACCCCTCCACTTT
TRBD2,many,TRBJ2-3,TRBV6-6,CASSIGLADSTDTQYF,TGTGCCAGCAGCATCGGCCTAGCGGACTCCACAGATACGCAGTATTTT
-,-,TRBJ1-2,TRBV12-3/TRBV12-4,CASSLRGGYGYTF,TGTGCCAGCAGTTTACGGGGCGGCTATGGCTACACCTTC
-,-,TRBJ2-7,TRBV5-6,CASRLRIRSYEQYF,TGTGCCAGCCGCCTCAGGATTCGCTCCTACGAGCAGTACTTC
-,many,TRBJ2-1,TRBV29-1,CSFDSPAFYNEQFF,TGCAGCTTCGACAGTCCCGCTTTCTACAATGAGCAGTTCTTC
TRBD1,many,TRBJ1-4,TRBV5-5,CASRKGAGTFTTNEKLFF,TGTGCCAGCAGGAAGGGGGCAGGAACTTTTACAACTAATGAAAAACTGTTTTTT
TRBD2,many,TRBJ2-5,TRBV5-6,CASSSPIGTSAFQETQYF,TGTGCCAGCAGCTCACCGATTGGGACTAGCGCCTTCCAAGAGACCCAGTACTTC
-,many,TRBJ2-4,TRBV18,CASSPEQLAKNIQYF,TGTGCCAGCTCACCAGAGCAGCTAGCCAAAAACATTCAGTACTTC
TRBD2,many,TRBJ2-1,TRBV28,CASRISGRGEQFF,TGTGCCAGCAGGATTAGCGGGAGGGGTGAGCAGTTCTTC
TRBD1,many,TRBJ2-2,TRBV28,CASSLWDRGHTGELFF,TGTGCCAGCAGTTTATGGGACAGGGGGCACACCGGGGAGCTGTTTTTT
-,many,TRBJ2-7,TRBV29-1,CSVDNRPHSYEQYF,TGCAGCGTTGACAACAGACCTCACTCCTACGAGCAGTACTTC
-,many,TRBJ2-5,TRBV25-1,CASSDPRETQYF,TGTGCCAGCAGTGACCCTAGGGAGACCCAGTACTTC
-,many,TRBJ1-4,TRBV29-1,CSVGDVSNEKLFF,TGCAGCGTTGGAGACGTATCGAATGAAAAACTGTTTTTT
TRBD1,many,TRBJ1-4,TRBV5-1,CASSLPTGGREKLFF,TGCGCCAGCAGCTTGCCCACAGGGGGCAGAGAAAAACTGTTTTTT
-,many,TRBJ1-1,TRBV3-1,CASSQALHSGSEAFF,TGTGCCAGCAGCCAAGCTCTTCATTCGGGGAGTGAAGCTTTCTTT
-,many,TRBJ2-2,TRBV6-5,CASSYSPGGTGELFF,TGTGCCAGCAGTTACTCGCCTGGGGGAACCGGGGAGCTGTTTTTT
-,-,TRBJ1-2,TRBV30,CAWSVRSYGYTF,TGTGCCTGGAGTGTACGGAGTTATGGCTACACCTTC
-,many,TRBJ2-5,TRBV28,CASSFGVLETQYF,TGTGCCAGCAGTTTTGGGGTCTTAGAGACCCAGTACTTC
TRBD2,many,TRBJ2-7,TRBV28,CASSPGLAGAYEQYF,TGTGCCAGCAGCCCGGGACTAGCGGGAGCCTACGAGCAGTACTTC
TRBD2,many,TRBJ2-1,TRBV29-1,CSGTRISGSSDEQFF,TGCAGCGGGACGAGGATTAGCGGGAGCAGTGATGAGCAGTTCTTC
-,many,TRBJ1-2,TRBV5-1,CASSLNEGMGYTF,TGCGCCAGCAGCTTGAATGAGGGCATGGGCTACACCTTC
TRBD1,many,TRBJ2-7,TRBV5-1,CASGQAASYEQYF,TGCGCCAGTGGACAGGCAGCCTCCTACGAGCAGTACTTC
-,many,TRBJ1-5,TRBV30,CAWSAGFNQPQHF,TGTGCCTGGAGTGCAGGATTCAATCAGCCCCAGCATTTT
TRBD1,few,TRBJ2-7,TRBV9,CASNPTGTGFYEQYF,TGTGCCAGCAACCCGACCGGGACAGGATTCTACGAGCAGTACTTC